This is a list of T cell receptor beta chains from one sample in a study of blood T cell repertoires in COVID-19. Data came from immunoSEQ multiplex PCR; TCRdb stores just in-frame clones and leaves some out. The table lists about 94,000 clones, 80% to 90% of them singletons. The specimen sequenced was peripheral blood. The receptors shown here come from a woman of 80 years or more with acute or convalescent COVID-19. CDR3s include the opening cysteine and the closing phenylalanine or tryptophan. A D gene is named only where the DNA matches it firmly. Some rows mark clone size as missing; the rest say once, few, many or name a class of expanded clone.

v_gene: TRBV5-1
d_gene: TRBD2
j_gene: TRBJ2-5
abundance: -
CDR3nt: TGCGCCAGCAGCCCGCCGGTAGCGGGGGGAGAGACCCAGTACTTC
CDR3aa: CASSPPVAGGETQYF

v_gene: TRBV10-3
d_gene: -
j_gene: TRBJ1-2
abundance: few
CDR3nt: TGTGCCATCAGTGAGTCGGTAGGCGGTGGCTACACCTTC
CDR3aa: CAISESVGGGYTF

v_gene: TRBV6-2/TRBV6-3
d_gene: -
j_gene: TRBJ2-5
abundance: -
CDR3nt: TGTGCCAGCAGCCAGCGACAGCGCCTGGGGCAAGAGACCCAGTACTTC
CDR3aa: CASSQRQRLGQETQYF

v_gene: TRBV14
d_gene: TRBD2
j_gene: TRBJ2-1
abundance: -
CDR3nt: TGTGCCAGCAGCCCCGGGGCGGGACTAGCGGGGAGGAGCTCCTACAATGAGCAGTTCTTC
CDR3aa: CASSPGAGLAGRSSYNEQFF

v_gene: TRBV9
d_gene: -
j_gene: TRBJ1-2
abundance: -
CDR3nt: TGTGCCAGCAGCGTAGACAGGACACTATATGGCTACACCTTC
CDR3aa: CASSVDRTLYGYTF

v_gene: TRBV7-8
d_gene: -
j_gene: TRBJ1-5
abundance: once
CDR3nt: TGTGCCAGCAGCTTAGGAGAGGGGGGGCTCAATCAGCCCCAGCATTTT
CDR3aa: CASSLGEGGLNQPQHF

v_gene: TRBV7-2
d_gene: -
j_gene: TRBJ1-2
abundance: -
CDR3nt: TGTGCCAGCAGCCGAGGGACTGACTATGGCTACACCTTC
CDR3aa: CASSRGTDYGYTF

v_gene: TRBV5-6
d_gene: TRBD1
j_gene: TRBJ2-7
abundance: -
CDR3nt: TGTGCCAGCAGCTTGCAAAGGACAGGGGGCCGGGAGCAGTACTTC
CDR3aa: CASSLQRTGGREQYF

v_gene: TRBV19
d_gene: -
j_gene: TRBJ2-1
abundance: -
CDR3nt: TGTGCCAGTAGTCCTACGTGGGAGTACAATGAGCAGTTCTTC
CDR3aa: CASSPTWEYNEQFF

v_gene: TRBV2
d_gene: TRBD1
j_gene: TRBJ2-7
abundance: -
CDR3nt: TGTGCCAGCAGTCCTCGGACAGGGGAACCTTGGCAGTACTTC
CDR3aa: CASSPRTGEPWQYF

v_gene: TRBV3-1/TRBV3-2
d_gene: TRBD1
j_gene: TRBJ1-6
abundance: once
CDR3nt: TGTGCCAGCAGCCCCGGACAGGGGGGAAATTCACCCCTCCACTTT
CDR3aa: CASSPGQGGNSPLHF

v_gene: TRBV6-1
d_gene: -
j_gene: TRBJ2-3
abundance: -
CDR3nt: TGTGCCAGCAGTGAATACGGGATAGGTACGCAGTATTTT
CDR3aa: CASSEYGIGTQYF

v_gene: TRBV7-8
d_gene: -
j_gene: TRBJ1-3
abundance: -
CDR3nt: TGTGCCAGCAGTACAGGGTTAGGAAACACCATATATTTT
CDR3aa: CASSTGLGNTIYF

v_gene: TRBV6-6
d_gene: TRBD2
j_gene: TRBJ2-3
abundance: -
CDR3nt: TGTGCCAGCTTACGGGGGGATCGAGTCACAGATACGCAGTATTTT
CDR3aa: CASLRGDRVTDTQYF

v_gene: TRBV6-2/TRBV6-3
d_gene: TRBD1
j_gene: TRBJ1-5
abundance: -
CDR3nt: TGTGCCAGCAGTAAGAACCGGGACAGGAGCAATCAGCCCCAGCATTTT
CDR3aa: CASSKNRDRSNQPQHF

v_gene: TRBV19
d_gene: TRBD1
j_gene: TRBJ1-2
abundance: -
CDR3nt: TGTGCCAGTAGTATGGCGGTCGGACAGGGCTACCTCTATGGCTACACCTTC
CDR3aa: CASSMAVGQGYLYGYTF

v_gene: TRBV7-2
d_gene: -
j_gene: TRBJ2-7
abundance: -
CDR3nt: TGTGCCAGCAGCTTCGGACTTGAGCAGTACTTC
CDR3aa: CASSFGLEQYF

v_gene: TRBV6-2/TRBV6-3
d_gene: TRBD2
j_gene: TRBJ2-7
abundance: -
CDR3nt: TGTGCCAGCAGTTACGGCCCCACTAGCGGGGACTCCTACGAGCAGTACTTC
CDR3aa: CASSYGPTSGDSYEQYF

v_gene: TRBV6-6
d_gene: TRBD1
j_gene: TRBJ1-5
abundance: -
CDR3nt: TGTGCCAGCAGTTACTCCGGACAGGGCAATCAGCCCCAGCATTTT
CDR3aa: CASSYSGQGNQPQHF

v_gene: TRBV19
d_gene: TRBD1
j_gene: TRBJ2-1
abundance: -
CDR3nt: TGTGCCAGTATGGGGGACAGATTATACAATGAGCAGTTCTTC
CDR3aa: CASMGDRLYNEQFF

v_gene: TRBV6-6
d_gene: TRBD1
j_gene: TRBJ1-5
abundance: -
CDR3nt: TGTGCCAGCAGAGAAGGGGGCGCGAATCAGCCCCAGCATTTT
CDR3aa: CASREGGANQPQHF

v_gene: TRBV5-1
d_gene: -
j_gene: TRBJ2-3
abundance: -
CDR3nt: TGCGCCAGCAGCACGGGAGCGGGCACAGATACGCAGTATTTT
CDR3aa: CASSTGAGTDTQYF

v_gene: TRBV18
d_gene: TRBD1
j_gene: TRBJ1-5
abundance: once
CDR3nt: TGTGCCAGCTCACTCGGGACAGAGGGTCAGCCCCAGCATTTT
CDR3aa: CASSLGTEGQPQHF

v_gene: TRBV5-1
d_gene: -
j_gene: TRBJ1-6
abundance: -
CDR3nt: TGCGCCAGCAGCTTGGATAGGGTCCGGCCAGGGACACCCCTCCACTTT
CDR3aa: CASSLDRVRPGTPLHF

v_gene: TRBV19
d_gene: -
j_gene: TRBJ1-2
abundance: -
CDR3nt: TGTGCCAGTAGTACTAAGACAGGCGCACGCTATGGCTACACCTTC
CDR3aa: CASSTKTGARYGYTF

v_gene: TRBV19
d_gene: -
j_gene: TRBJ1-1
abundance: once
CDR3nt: TGTGCCAGTAGTACCCCCGGGTCCTCTCTTTTCATGAACACTGAAGCTTTCTTT
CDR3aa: CASSTPGSSLFMNTEAFF

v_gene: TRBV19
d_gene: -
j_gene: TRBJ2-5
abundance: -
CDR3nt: TGTGCCAGTAGTAGGGGGGGGCACAGCATGGAGACCCAGTACTTC
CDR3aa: CASSRGGHSMETQYF

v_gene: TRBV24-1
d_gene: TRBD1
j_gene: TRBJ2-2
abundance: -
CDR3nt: TGTGCCACCAGTGTAGCAGGGGGCACCGGGGAGCTGTTTTTT
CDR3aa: CATSVAGGTGELFF

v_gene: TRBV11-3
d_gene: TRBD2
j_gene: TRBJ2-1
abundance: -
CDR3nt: TGTGCCAGCAGCTTAGTCGGGGGGGGCAATGAGCAGTTCTTC
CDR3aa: CASSLVGGGNEQFF

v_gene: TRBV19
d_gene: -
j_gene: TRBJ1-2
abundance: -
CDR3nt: TGTGCCAGTAGTAAAAAGGACAGACCATACTATGGCTACACCTTC
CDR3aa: CASSKKDRPYYGYTF

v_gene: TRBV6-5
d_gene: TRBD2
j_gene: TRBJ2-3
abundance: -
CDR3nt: TGTGCCAGCAGCCTCGGGACTAGCGGGGCTGATACGCAGTATTTT
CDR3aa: CASSLGTSGADTQYF

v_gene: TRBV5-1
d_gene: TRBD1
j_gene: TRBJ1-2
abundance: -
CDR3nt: TGCGCCAGCAGCCTCACGACAGGGTCCTATGGCTACACCTTC
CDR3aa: CASSLTTGSYGYTF

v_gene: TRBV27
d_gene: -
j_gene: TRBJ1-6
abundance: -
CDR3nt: TGTGCCAGCAGTTTACGGGTGGAGAATTCACCCCTCCACTTT
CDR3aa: CASSLRVENSPLHF

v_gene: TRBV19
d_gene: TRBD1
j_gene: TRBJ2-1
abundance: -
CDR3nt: TGTGCCAGTAGTAGCCCCGCTGGACAGGGGGCTGATGAGCAGTTCTTC
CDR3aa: CASSSPAGQGADEQFF

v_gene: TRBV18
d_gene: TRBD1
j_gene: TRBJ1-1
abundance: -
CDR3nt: TGTGCCAGCTCACCTAGTATGGGACAGACTAACACTGAAGCTTTCTTT
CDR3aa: CASSPSMGQTNTEAFF

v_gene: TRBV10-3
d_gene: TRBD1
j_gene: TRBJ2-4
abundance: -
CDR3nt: TGTGCCATCAGTGACCCGGACAGGGGCGCCAACATTCAGTACTTC
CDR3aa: CAISDPDRGANIQYF

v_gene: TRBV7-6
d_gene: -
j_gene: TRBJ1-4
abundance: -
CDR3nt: TGTGCCAGCAGCTTTGGTAGGACAGCCTTCGGAGAAAAACTGTTTTTT
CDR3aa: CASSFGRTAFGEKLFF

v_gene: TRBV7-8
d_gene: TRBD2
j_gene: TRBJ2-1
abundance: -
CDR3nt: TGTGCCAGCAGCTTCCCGAATAGCGGGAAGGGCAATGAGCAGTTCTTC
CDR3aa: CASSFPNSGKGNEQFF

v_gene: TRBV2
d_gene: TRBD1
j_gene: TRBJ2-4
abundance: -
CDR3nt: TGTGCCAGCAGTGAACAAGGACAGGGTCGAGCCAAAAACATTCAGTACTTC
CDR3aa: CASSEQGQGRAKNIQYF

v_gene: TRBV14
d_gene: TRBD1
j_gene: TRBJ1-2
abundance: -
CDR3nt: TGTGCCAGCAGCTACGGGACAGGGGACTATGGCTACACCTTC
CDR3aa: CASSYGTGDYGYTF

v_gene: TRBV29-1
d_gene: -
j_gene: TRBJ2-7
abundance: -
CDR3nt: TGCAGAGGGACGAGGGGGTCGGTCGAGCAGTACTTC
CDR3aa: CRGTRGSVEQYF

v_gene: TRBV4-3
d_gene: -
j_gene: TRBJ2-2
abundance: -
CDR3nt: TGCGCCAGCAGCCCGAGCGCTCCTCGGACCGGGGAGCTGTTTTTT
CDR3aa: CASSPSAPRTGELFF

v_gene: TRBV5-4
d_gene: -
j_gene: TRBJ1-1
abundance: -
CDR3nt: TGTGCCAGCAGCCGGATGGGCTCCCTAGCTTTCTTT
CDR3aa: CASSRMGSLAFF

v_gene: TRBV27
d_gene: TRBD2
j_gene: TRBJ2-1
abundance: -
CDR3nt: TGTGCCAGCAGCTCCCTAGCGGGACAACACAATGAGCAGTTCTTC
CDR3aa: CASSSLAGQHNEQFF